This T cell receptor beta chain emerged from a study of cytomegalovirus exposure and HLA in healthy donors (dated by TCRdb to about 2017). Looking at the study overall: An earlier analysis of more than 550 of the donors reported roughly 300 Gb of sequence data and about 120 million unique TCR beta sequences obtained from about 179 million T cells. An early release covering over 500 HLA-typed donors comprised 300 to 350 gigabases of sequencing data and 85 million or so unique TCR sequences. The genetic ancestry cluster associated with self-reported Caucasian donors included about four fifths of the roughly 410 genotyped donors. The study profiled the T cell repertoires of about 720 subjects by immunosequencing and related them to cytomegalovirus serostatus. In the later analysis, no new phenotypic data were used to find candidate immune exposures; instead, reliance was placed on TCR beta sequences and their occurrence across donors. A later genetic analysis used genome-wide SNP genotypes for 398 of the 666 donors, treating that subset as a discovery cohort. Roughly 5 DR-DQ haplotypes were handled as single units for association and clustering, since linkage in the cohort was strong. Every discovery cohort repertoire had been produced on one sequencing platform. Among 398 genotyped donors of the cohort, an average of about 220,000 unique TCR beta nucleotide sequences was sequenced per donor, of which approximately 19% were non-productive. To predict cytomegalovirus infection status, the study brought together high-throughput TCR immunosequencing, statistical association of individual TCRs with disease status, and machine learning. The number of typed donors differed by locus: about 620-630 for A, B, C, DRB1 and DQB1; some 500 for DQA1; approximately 600 for DPA1; and around 450 for DPB1. Both class I and class II loci were covered by HLA typing, at four-digit resolution. Donor age, sex, ethnicity and CMV serostatus were compiled together with the repertoire data. To study patterns of TCR occurrence, a later analysis re-analyzed previously published TCR beta repertoires from around 660 donors and added high-resolution HLA genotyping. Along with the roughly 610-subject first cohort, a separate validation cohort of around 120 different subjects was used. In an earlier analysis of 500 to 650 of the donors, high-throughput TCR beta sequencing was used to judge whether each TCR beta V gene segment behaved as functional or pseudogenic. The study was designed to test whether signatures of past pathogen exposure could be identified by cataloging public T cell receptors.

Concerning this clone: Its target antigen remains unknown. Qualities for individual bases were not recorded, and no much larger clone is one base off.

Clipping removes 5 bases from V and 5 bases from J, with 9 as the unmatched junction base count. The germline V gene sets CDR1 to MDHEN and CDR2 to SYDVKM. The CDR3 measures 15 amino acids from cysteine to phenylalanine. Left in the record is the CDR3 DNA by itself, 45 bases read in frame from the first base. The study at large found these results: For the cohort, immune exposure information was limited to CMV serostatus. Several of the top co-occurrence clusters appeared to be linked to parvovirus B19, influenza, CMV and Epstein-Barr virus, according to a later analysis. A further reported finding was that TCR beta sequences accurately predicted the HLA-A and HLA-B alleles for most subjects in the first cohort. This cohort had only TCR beta chains sequenced, and the lack of alpha or paired-chain data limited which features could be detected. Correlated functional status among segregating V segments might reflect linkage disequilibrium, but an unknown experimental factor could not be ruled out. In the study, around 160 TCR beta chains were listed as associated with cytomegalovirus. The authors suggested that the approach could potentially be generalized to other disease states and immunological phenotypes. A later genetic analysis reported fewer N-insertions in productive TCRs among donors in an Asian-associated ancestry cluster than the roughly 700-donor mean. In a later analysis, TCR association rates were found to vary across HLA loci, with the most associated TCRs seen for DRB1 alleles and the fewest for HLA-C alleles. In a later genetic analysis, a missense DCLRE1C variant was associated with V-gene and J-gene trimming of TCR beta chains, and the association was replicated in an independent cohort. Cytomegalovirus status was reported to be diagnosed by the classifier with high specificity and sensitivity in both the original and validation cohorts. An earlier analysis of some 590 of the donors showed that most TCR beta V segments appeared in productive rearrangements either about 90% or about 30% of the time, which broadly matched IMGT annotations. When HLA alleles, especially DR and DQ, strongly co-occurred, attributing TCR associations to individual alleles was difficult. HLA typing was unavailable for some donors at each locus, so association tests used only the typed subset. In a later analysis, most CMV-associated TCR beta chains were found to appear HLA-restricted, with HLA associations seemingly driven largely by CMV exposure. Across donors, most TCR sequences were observed very rarely, whereas some public TCRs were present in many individuals. Three of the identified cytomegalovirus-associated TCR beta chains were confirmed in vitro to be specific for cytomegalovirus antigens. A later analysis associated some 17,000 TCR beta sequences with specific HLA alleles at a false discovery rate of 0.05. Presence/absence analyses assumed roughly uniform sequencing depth across donors, an assumption that may not hold. A cluster of highly shared sequence variants was judged likely to represent a technical artifact of the sequencing pipeline. About 17 rarely observed V segments, including chromosome 9 orphons, were excluded from the earlier analysis of a few hundred of the donors because counts were too low. A later analysis found that HLA-associated TCR beta chains were more clonally expanded and had lower generation probabilities than equally common non-associated chains. The 87-base-pair reads could not distinguish some IMGT-functional V segments, including TRBV6-2 and TRBV6-3, so those segments were excluded.

In total, approximately 610 healthy bone marrow donors made up the cohort. At the time of sampling, all cohort members were nominally healthy, though unrecorded immune exposures were likely present. The donor tested CMV seronegative, placing the donor among the 350 to 400 seronegative members of the cohort. A peripheral blood sample was collected from each donor, and TCR beta sequencing was performed on peripheral blood mononuclear cells. The Qiagen DNeasy Blood Extraction Kit was used to extract genomic DNA from the blood cell samples. Receptor amplification or capture employed the immunoSEQ multiplex PCR assay. The multiplex PCR relied on a mix of 60 forward primers for TCR Vbeta segments and 13 reverse primers for TCR Jbeta segments. A multiplex PCR assay on genomic DNA amplified the CDR3 region of rearranged TCR beta genes. On the Illumina HiSeq System, the amplified TCR beta libraries were sequenced as 87-base-pair reads. The original pipeline was this. A later analysis counted about 80 million unique TCR beta chains across the 666 repertoires, and roughly 10 million of these chains were shared by at least two donors. To remove PCR and sequencing errors, raw reads were error-corrected and collapsed into unique sequences using a nearest-neighbor algorithm that merged closely related sequences. CDR3 sequences were aligned to IMGT reference sequences to assign V, D and J gene segments. For a sequence to be retained, a match of at least six nucleotides to both a V gene segment and a J gene segment was required. Rearrangements were classified as productive when the CDR3 lacked stop codons and remained in frame with V and J, and all other rearrangements were classified as non-productive. CDR3 was defined according to IMGT convention as the region running from the second conserved V-encoded cysteine to the conserved J-encoded phenylalanine. The earlier analysis of about 640 of the donors excluded any sequence lacking an unambiguous match to a single V gene segment. In an earlier analysis of around 600 of the donors, V segments were called functional above 56.7% productive rearrangements and were called segregating when the between-donor standard deviation exceeded 5%. A statistical classification framework was developed to diagnose cytomegalovirus status using the catalog of TCR beta chain sequences. In a later analysis, V and J genes were assigned by comparing TCR nucleotide sequences against IMGT/GENE-DB human TR gene sequences. In a later analysis, CDR3 sequences and most-parsimonious VDJ recombination scenarios were assigned using the TCRdist pipeline. A later analysis defined each TCR beta chain by its CDR3 amino acid sequence plus V-gene family, and excluded reads lacking a unique V-gene family. To address suspected cross-contamination and a sequencing artifact, a later analysis removed approximately 600 highly shared, low-generation-probability nucleotide sequences. In a later analysis, a clonal expansion index for each public chain was calculated from normalized within-repertoire ranks of inferred template counts. A later analysis computed generation probabilities with a VDJ recombination model fitted to out-of-frame rearrangements, and checked the results against IGoR. In a later analysis, hypergeometric tests were used to score TCR-TCR, TCR-HLA and TCR-CMV co-occurrence, with a repertoire-size bias correction applied to TCR pairs. False discovery rates were estimated in a later analysis by permuting HLA or CMV assignments 20 times. In a later analysis, co-occurring TCRs were grouped using DBSCAN, and TCRdist sequence similarity was added for clustering within HLA-allele-positive subsets. Repertoires with fewer than 30,000 or more than 120,000 public chains were left out of co-occurrence clustering, as were five repertoires with anomalous nucleotide sharing. TCRdb carries this immuneACCESS record with in-frame sequences only. Its versions omit some clonotypes, under half of them owing to an unresolved V gene in the studies checked, with the rest unexplained. Clonal size and the V and J genes are those of that table, whereas D and trimming came from the DNA. This sample holds about 140,000 clones; roughly 73% were observed only once. The biggest ten clones account for about 3.1% of the sample.

Sequenced: PBMCs. The sequence was obtained from a man between 35 and 55 years old in good health and CMV-seronegative. Recombination joined TRBV28 with TRBJ2-7; a stretch of 10 junction bases matches TRBD1. The CDR3 reads as follows: CASSTTSTGGHEQYF. The base sequence is TGTGCCAGCAGTACTACTTCGACAGGGGGCCACGAGCAGTACTTC.